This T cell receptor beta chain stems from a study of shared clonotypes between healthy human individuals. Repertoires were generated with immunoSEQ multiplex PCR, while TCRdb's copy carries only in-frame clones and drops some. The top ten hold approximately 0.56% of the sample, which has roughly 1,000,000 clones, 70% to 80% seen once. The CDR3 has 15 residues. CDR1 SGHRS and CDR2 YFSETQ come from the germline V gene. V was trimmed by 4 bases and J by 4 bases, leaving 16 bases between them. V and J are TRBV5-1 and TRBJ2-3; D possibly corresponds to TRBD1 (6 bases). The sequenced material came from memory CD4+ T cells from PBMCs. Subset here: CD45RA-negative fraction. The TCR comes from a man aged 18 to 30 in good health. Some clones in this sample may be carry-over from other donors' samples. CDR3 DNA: TGCGCCAGCAGCGATGCAACAGGGTGGGCAGATACGCAGTATTTT. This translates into CASSDATGWADTQYF.